This T cell receptor (beta chain) originates from a study of blood T cell repertoires in COVID-19. Study-level background: The samples span acute and convalescent COVID-19 from the United States, Italy and Spain.

V dropped 0 bases and J dropped 7 bases, with 9 bases sitting between them. CDR1 is GTSNPN and CDR2 is SVGIG in the germline V gene (reference sequence). This CDR3 contains 12 residues. The method was immunoSEQ multiplex PCR; TCRdb's version includes in-frame clones alone and lacks a portion of them. The data contain 300,000 to 450,000 clones, 80% to 90% of them singletons. Cohort assignment relied on participant-reported clinical history. This receptor was obtained from a man between 18 and 29 years old who had recovered from COVID-19. Sequences were obtained from PBMCs or T cells enriched from blood (not recorded which). V and J are TRBV30 and TRBJ1-2, with a tentative D call TRBD1 (6 bases). CDR3 DNA sequence: TGTGCCTGGAGTGTACAAGGGGGTGGCTACACCTTC. Translation gives CAWSVQGGGYTF.